These 11 T cell receptor beta chains were all obtained from the same sample, sequenced in a study of blood T cell repertoires in COVID-19. Generated by immunoSEQ multiplex PCR, the TCRdb table keeps only in-frame clones and is missing some. Here the sample spans 100,000 to 150,000 clones, about 93% being singletons. Sequenced: peripheral blood. The receptors come from a man in his fifties with COVID-19, enrolled during active disease.

This CDR3 reads CASSSAGTKTDTQYF. The CDR3, as DNA: TGCGCCAGCAGCTCCGCAGGGACTAAGACAGATACGCAGTATTTT. The chain has TRBV5-1 and TRBJ2-3, with TRBD2 matching 7 bases. This CDR3 spans 15 amino acids. Germline CDR1 reads SGHRS; CDR2 reads YFSETQ. V gave up 3 bases and J gave up 3 bases; unmatched junction bases: 7.

V is TRBV6-5 and J is TRBJ2-7; a weak D match, TRBD2 (5 bases). Germline V gene lookup returns CDR1 MNHEY and CDR2 SVGAGI. Trimming shortened V by 4 bases and J by 7 bases, and 14 bases separated the two germline ends. The CDR3 extends over 13 amino acids. CDR3 nucleotides: TGTGCCAGCAGTTTCGCCGGAGGCAGGGAGCAGTACTTC. This sequence encodes CASSFAGGREQYF.

The CDR3 protein is CASSLGQGWNEQFF. CDR3 nucleotides: TGCGCCAGCAGCCTGGGACAGGGTTGGAATGAGCAGTTCTTC. V is TRBV5-1 and J is TRBJ2-1, with 9 bases matching TRBD1. V trimming: 4 bases; J trimming: 7 bases; junction bases outside the gene matches: 6. This CDR3 spans 14 amino acids. Germline assignment: CDR1 SGHRS and CDR2 YFSETQ.

This sequence joins TRBV4-2 and TRBJ2-3; D is ambiguous. The CDR3 is 15 amino acids. The V end lost 0 bases, the J end lost 0 bases, and 7 bases lay between the germline ends. From germline, CDR1 is LGHNA and CDR2 YNFKEQ. CDR3 bases: TGTGCCAGCAGCCAAGATCGACACAGCACAGATACGCAGTATTTT. It is translated as CASSQDRHSTDTQYF.

As regards this clone: The sample contains more than one DNA sequence encoding this CDR3. The chain links TRBV4-1 to TRBJ2-7; 7 bases are shared with TRBD1. The CDR3 contains 14 residues. The V gene end was trimmed by 3 bases and the J gene end by 1 base; junction bases not matched to a gene: 3. Germline V CDR1 and CDR2: MGHRA, YSYEKL. The CDR3 DNA is TGCGCCAGCAGCCAGAACAGGGGATCCTACGAGCAGTACTTC. It encodes CASSQNRGSYEQYF.

V and J are TRBV9 and TRBJ2-3, with D possibly being TRBD1 (5 bases). Trimming shortened V by 7 bases and J by 4 bases, and 19 bases separated the two germline ends. Germline CDR1 reads SGDLS; CDR2 reads YYNGEE. The CDR3 sequence is 15 residues long. The CDR3 region is CASSPSAGLPDTQYF. CDR3 bases: TGTGCCAGCTCCCCTAGTGCAGGGTTACCAGATACGCAGTATTTT.

The rearrangement joins TRBV7-8 to TRBJ2-2, with 7 bases lining up with TRBD2. J gave up 6 bases and V 4 bases, and 8 bases lay outside the gene matches. The CDR3 length is 15 residues. Per germline, CDR1 SGHVS and CDR2 FQNEAQ. CDR3: CASSSHRDYPGELFF. The DNA of the CDR3 is TGTGCCAGCAGCTCCCACCGGGACTATCCCGGGGAGCTGTTTTTT. Together with reference TRBV7-8 and TRBJ2-2, the CDR3 gives the full variable domain: GAGVSQSPRYKVAKRGQDVALRCDPISGHVSLFWYQQALGQGPEFLTYFQNEAQLDKSGLPSDRFFAERPEGSVSTLKIQRTQQEDSAVYLCASSSHRDYPGELFFGEGSRLTVL.

The chain is built from TRBV7-8 and TRBJ1-2; 7 nucleotides line up with TRBD1. V was pared by 4 bases and J by 7 bases, with 9 bases of the junction left unmatched. CDR1 is SGHVS, CDR2 FQNEAQ, per germline. The CDR3 totals 14 residues. CDR3 sequence (DNA): TGTGCCAGCAGCTCTACAGGGGTCGCCATTGGCTACACCTTC. Protein product: CASSSTGVAIGYTF.

Regarding this clone: One end of the junction fails to match germline, which may point to a read error. V usage is TRBV10-3 and J usage is TRBJ1-3, with a weak D call TRBD1 (6 bases). CDR1 and CDR2 from the germline V gene are ENHRY and SYGVKD. This CDR3 is built from 13 residues. Here the CDR3 reads CAIIEGGLNTIYF. The CDR3 DNA reads TGTGCCATCATTGAGGGGGGCTTGAACACCATATATTTT.

The chain recombines TRBV15 with TRBJ1-5, with 9 bases matching TRBD1. CDR3 length: 15 residues. CDR1 and CDR2 (germline): LNHNV, YYDKDF (reference sequence). Trimming at V came to 5 bases and at J to 6 bases, leaving 8 bases not matched to a gene. The CDR3 here is CATSRDRVASQPQHF. The CDR3 bases are TGTGCCACCAGCCGGGACAGGGTGGCGAGTCAGCCCCAGCATTTT. Full variable domain (outside the CDR3, taken from reference TRBV15 and TRBJ1-5): DAMVIQNPRYQVTQFGKPVTLSCSQTLNHNVMYWYQQKSSQAPKLLFHYYDKDFNNEADTPDNFQSRRPNTSFCFLDIRSPGLGDTAMYLCATSRDRVASQPQHFGDGTRLSIL.

The rearrangement links TRBV3-1 (or the pseudogene TRBV3-2) to TRBJ2-2, with D unclear. The CDR3 runs to 15 residues. V was trimmed by 3 bases and J by 5 bases, leaving 13 bases between them. Germline lookup yields CDR1 LGHDT and CDR2 YNNKEL (reference sequence). CDR3 DNA: TGTGCCAGCAGCCACGCCAACAGTGGGACCGGGGAGCTGTTTTTT. Translating gives CASSHANSGTGELFF.